The 19 T cell receptor beta chains presented below share a single source sample, sequenced in a study of immune evolution from preneoplasia to lung adenocarcinoma. The repertoire was sequenced with immunoSEQ multiplex PCR; TCRdb's copy has only in-frame clones and lacks some. Among several thousand clones, over 75% were seen once, and the ten largest hold almost 6%. The sequenced material came from FFPE minimally invasive lung adenocarcinoma tissue. Receptor source: a person aged 70 to 79 with lung adenocarcinoma.

In its sample, this clone was seen a few times. The V gene is TRBV7-9, the J gene TRBJ1-4; the D is unclear. The V and J ends lost 3 bases and 10 bases respectively, with 9 bases between them. CDR1 and CDR2 from the germline V gene are SEHNR and FQNEAQ (reference sequence). The CDR3 loop spans 12 amino acids. The CDR3 DNA follows: TGTGCCAGCAGCTTGATTGAATCAAAACTGTTTTTT. It yields the protein CASSLIESKLFF.

This clone has a handful of counts. The V call is TRBV7-8, the J call TRBJ1-2; maybe TRBD1 (6 bases). V dropped 1 base and J dropped 2 bases, with 11 bases sitting between them. The CDR3 loop spans 15 amino acids. From germline, CDR1 is SGHVS and CDR2 FQNEAQ. The CDR3 sequence: CASSLGAGVNYGYTF. The CDR3 bases are TGTGCCAGCAGCTTAGGGGCAGGGGTAAACTATGGCTACACCTTC.

This clone came up once. V and J are TRBV10-3 and TRBJ1-2; 9 bases match TRBD1. The ends lost 7 bases at V and 4 bases at J; junction bases unmatched: 4. CDR1 and CDR2 from the germline V gene are ENHRY and SYGVKD. The CDR3 has 13 amino acids. The CDR3 DNA is TGTGCCATCACGACAGGGGGTAGCTATGGCTACACCTTC. It translates to CAITTGGSYGYTF.

The genes are TRBV27 and TRBJ1-4; no reliable D call. There are 15 residues in the CDR3. The V end was cut by 4 bases, the J end by 10 bases, with 19 bases between. Germline-derived CDR1 and CDR2 are MNHEY and SMNVEV (reference sequence). The CDR3 loop reads CASSSRRGLDGKLFF. The CDR3 region has the DNA TGTGCCAGCAGTTCCCGGCGAGGGTTGGATGGAAAACTGTTTTTT.

The rearrangement joins TRBV5-4 to TRBJ1-6, with 9 bases that match TRBD1. The CDR3 runs 13 residues. From germline, CDR1 is SGHNT and CDR2 YYREEE (reference sequence). V shed 9 bases and J 6 bases; nucleotides not matched to a gene: 4. This chain's CDR3 is CATRDRVNSPLHF. Here the CDR3 DNA reads TGTGCCACTCGGGACAGGGTTAATTCACCCCTCCACTTT.

The J gene is TRBJ2-1, the V gene TRBV6-5, with D tentatively TRBD1 (5 bases). The CDR3 has 13 residues. Germline V CDR1 and CDR2: MNHEY, SVGAGI. The V and J ends lost 3 bases and 9 bases respectively, with 12 bases between them. Here the CDR3 DNA reads TGTGCCAGCAGTTATAGAGGACACTTTGAGCAGTTCTTC. Amino acids: CASSYRGHFEQFF.

As to this clone: This same CDR3 is encoded by further DNA sequences in the sample. The chain carries TRBV15 and TRBJ1-5; D remains ambiguous. V was clipped by 5 bases and J by 7 bases, with 9 bases between them. Germline values: CDR1 LNHNV, CDR2 YYDKDF (reference sequence). This CDR3 comprises 12 residues. DNA of the CDR3: TGTGCCACCAGCCGGGAGAGGCAGCCCCAGCATTTT. Protein sequence: CATSRERQPQHF.

The sample holds one count of this clone. The rearrangement joins TRBV5-4 to TRBJ2-3, with 8 bases fitting TRBD2. Germline lookup yields CDR1 SGHNT and CDR2 YYREEE (reference sequence). The V and J ends lost 4 bases and 4 bases, in that order; junction bases with no gene match: 2. The CDR3 is 13 amino acids. The CDR3 protein is CASSREGPDTQYF. The CDR3 DNA reads as TGTGCCAGCAGCCGGGAGGGTCCAGATACGCAGTATTTT.

The V gene is TRBV5-1, the J gene TRBJ2-5; D is undetermined. V lost 1 base to trimming and J lost 5 bases, with 12 bases between them. CDR1 is SGHRS and CDR2 is YFSETQ in the germline V gene. The CDR3 consists of 14 residues. The CDR3 loop is CASSLSGRRETQYF. The CDR3 DNA reads as TGCGCCAGCAGCTTGTCCGGGCGGCGGGAGACCCAGTACTTC.

The rearrangement joins TRBV18 to TRBJ1-1; 7 bases map to TRBD1. J was trimmed by 3 bases and V by 1 base; bases with no gene match: 5. The CDR3 spans 15 residues. Germline V gene sequence: CDR1 KGHSH, CDR2 LQKENI. CDR3 amino acids: CASSPLNRGDTEAFF. The CDR3 bases are TGTGCCAGCTCACCACTGAACAGGGGAGACACTGAAGCTTTCTTT.

The rearrangement joins TRBV6-1 to TRBJ2-7, with 10 bases fitting TRBD2. V lost 6 bases to trimming and J lost 7 bases; unmatched junction nucleotides: 9. CDR1 and CDR2 (germline): MNHNS, SASEGT. The CDR3 extends over 14 amino acids. The CDR3 sequence is CASRGASGGIEQYF. In nucleotides, the CDR3 is TGTGCCAGCAGAGGGGCTAGCGGGGGAATTGAGCAGTACTTC.

The rearrangement joins TRBV29-1 to TRBJ1-1; D call uncertain. The ends were cut back, 7 bases at V and 3 bases at J, with 12 bases in the middle. Per the germline V gene, CDR1 is SQVTM and CDR2 is ANQGSEA. This CDR3 is built from 12 residues. CDR3 sequence (DNA): TGCAGCGGCACGGAAAGTTACACTGAAGCTTTCTTT. It codes for CSGTESYTEAFF. Combining the CDR3 with reference TRBV29-1 and TRBJ1-1 gives the whole variable domain SAVISQKPSRDICQRGTSLTIQCQVDSQVTMMFWYRQQPGQSLTLIATANQGSEATYESGFVIDKFPISRPNLTFSTLTVSNMSPEDSSIYLCSGTESYTEAFFGQGTRLTVV.

CDR3 in DNA: TGTGCCAGCAGTTTAGGTGGGGGCGCCGGGGAGCTGTTTTTT. Residues: CASSLGGGAGELFF. This rearrangement joins TRBV28 to TRBJ2-2; maybe TRBD1 (6 bases). There are 14 residues in the CDR3. Germline values: CDR1 MDHEN, CDR2 SYDVKM. The V end was cut by 2 bases, the J end by 6 bases, with 10 bases between.

This rearrangement joins TRBV7-9 to TRBJ2-3; 7 bases align to TRBD1. The CDR3 is 14 residues long. V shed 6 bases and J 4 bases; nucleotides not matched to a gene: 7. Germline values: CDR1 SEHNR, CDR2 FQNEAQ (reference sequence). CDR3 amino acids: CASSKDRVADTQYF. The CDR3 DNA is TGTGCCAGCAGTAAAGACAGGGTGGCAGATACGCAGTATTTT.

The gene calls are TRBV15 and TRBJ1-2; D is uncertain. V dropped 0 bases and J dropped 7 bases, with 6 bases sitting between them. Germline V gene data show CDR1 as LNHNV and CDR2 as YYDKDF (reference sequence). The CDR3 is 12 residues long. The CDR3 sequence is CATSRDMGGYTF. The CDR3 coding sequence is TGTGCCACCAGCAGAGATATGGGTGGCTACACCTTC.

The chain combines TRBV7-2 with TRBJ2-7, with no clear D. Trimming removed 0 bases at V and 3 bases at J, with 3 bases between. Germline V gene data show CDR1 as SGHTA and CDR2 as FQGNSA. The CDR3 is made up of 12 amino acids. CDR3 in amino acids: CASSLALYEQYF. For the CDR3, the DNA is TGTGCCAGCAGCTTAGCCCTCTACGAGCAGTACTTC.

The CDR3 bases are TGCGCCAGCAGTGTGACCGGGACAGGGGGAAACACCATATATTTT. Protein sequence: CASSVTGTGGNTIYF. The chain recombines TRBV10-2 with TRBJ1-3; TRBD1 aligns across 9 bases. The CDR3 spans 15 residues. Per the germline V gene, CDR1 is WSHSY and CDR2 is SAAADI. J gave up 4 bases and V 4 bases, and 5 bases lay outside the gene matches.

V and J are TRBV6-5 and TRBJ1-4; D not certain. The V gene's germline CDR1 is MNHEY and CDR2 SVGAGI. The CDR3 has 13 residues. Trimming left V 0 bases short and J 8 bases short, with 7 bases between. The chain's CDR3 is CASSYSRVEKLFF. The CDR3 DNA follows: TGTGCCAGCAGTTACTCAAGAGTGGAAAAACTGTTTTTT.

This clone has only a few counts. The chain links TRBV19 to TRBJ2-1; the match to TRBD2 covers 7 bases. V lost 0 bases and J lost 3; bases outside the gene matches: 8. Germline V lookup: CDR1 LNHDA, CDR2 SQIVND (reference sequence). There are 17 residues in the CDR3. The CDR3 loop is CASSIDRASGFYNEQFF. The CDR3 DNA is TGTGCCAGTAGTATAGATCGGGCTAGCGGCTTCTACAATGAGCAGTTCTTC. Filled out from reference TRBV19 and TRBJ2-1, the complete variable domain reads DGGITQSPKYLFRKEGQNVTLSCEQNLNHDAMYWYRQDPGQGLRLIYYSQIVNDFQKGDIAEGYSVSREKKESFPLTVTSAQKNPTAFYLCASSIDRASGFYNEQFFGPGTRLTVL.